This TCR beta chain derives from a study of cytomegalovirus exposure and HLA in healthy donors. Across the study: Among around 170 million T cells, an earlier analysis found 90 million to 130 million unique TCR beta sequences. Genotyping showed approximately 81% of roughly 400 donors falling in the Caucasian-associated ancestry cluster.

Primers included in the PCR were 60 Vbeta and 13 Jbeta primers. TCRdb's table, derived via immunoSEQ multiplex PCR, lists solely in-frame clones and lacks some. This sample's clone table lists some 96,000 clones. The source is a woman aged 25-40 years in good health and CMV-seronegative. The sample comprised PBMCs.

CDR3 loop: CASSLDRGYEQYF. The CDR3 coding sequence is TGTGCCAGCAGCCTCGACAGGGGGTACGAGCAGTACTTC. V and J are TRBV7-9 and TRBJ2-7, with TRBD1 identical over 9 bases. The V gene end was trimmed by 5 bases and the J gene end by 4 bases; junction bases not matched to a gene: 3. The germline gives CDR1 SEHNR, CDR2 FQNEAQ (reference sequence). The CDR3 has 13 amino acids.